Detailed here is one T cell receptor (beta chain). This clone was observed a handful of times. Its antigen specificity is not known. One base away there is no much larger clone; base qualities are not given. The immunoSEQ Assay, a bias-controlled multiplex PCR, was used to amplify TCRbeta CDR3 regions from genomic DNA. In the original analysis: Nucleated cell counts per sample were estimated from amplification of reference gene primers within the assay. Sequence reads were collapsed and filtered to measure the absolute abundance of every unique TCRbeta CDR3 rearrangement. For each sample, productive Simpson clonality was calculated by taking the square root of Simpson's diversity index across productive rearrangements. TCRdb limited this immuneACCESS table to in-frame rearrangements with V and J called. A share of clones is missing; checked studies link under half to unresolved V genes, and the rest is unexplained. V and J calls and clone size come straight from that table; D and trimming were deduced from the DNA. A total of about 29,000 clones appear in this sample, less than 90% of them only once. The top ten constitute about a quarter of the sample.

The sample is drawn from a study of blood T cell repertoires in COVID-19 (dated by TCRdb to 2018 to 2020). Describing the broader study: Samples from collaborators originated in the United States, Italy and Spain and spanned both the acute and convalescent phases of COVID-19. The material from the prospective study consisted of cDNA or gDNA derived from T cells, B-cell-depleted T cells, or PBMCs. The dataset comprised deeply sampled blood TCRbeta repertoires from subjects exposed to, actively infected with, or recovered from COVID-19. The repertoires were released in a freely available public database intended as a resource for research on the immune response to SARS-CoV-2. Samples came from the ongoing ImmuneRACE study (first 160 participants) plus 1,254 subjects from 6 global collaborators. A de-identified subject ID, COVID-19 status, age in years and sex were almost always included in the sample metadata. Where available, HLA class I and class II types were obtained from metadata supplied by the sample provider rather than from assay-based typing.

The CDR3 measures 16 amino acids from cysteine to phenylalanine. Only the CDR3 DNA stays, 48 bases, in frame from base 1. CDR1 is given as KGHDR and CDR2 as SFDVKD, both from the germline V gene. Compared with germline, V lacks 4 bases and J lacks 7 bases; bases without a gene match: 8. Whole blood was collected in K2EDTA tubes by collaborating institutions according to the institutions' own protocols. For TCRbeta analysis, collaborator samples were shipped as frozen whole blood, as isolated PBMCs, or as DNA extracted from either sample type. Here is what the overall study found, with its caveats: The amount of clinical and demographic metadata varied by source and participant and was provided uncurated.

The sequence joins TRBV24-1 to TRBJ2-1; TRBD2 lines up with 11 middle nucleotides. This TCR derives from a human donor with active COVID-19. The donor label of this sample is uncertain. The sequencing input was peripheral blood. The bases read TGTGCCACCAGTGACCCTACTAGCGGGGGCACAAATGAGCAGTTCTTC. Its coded protein is CATSDPTSGGTNEQFF.